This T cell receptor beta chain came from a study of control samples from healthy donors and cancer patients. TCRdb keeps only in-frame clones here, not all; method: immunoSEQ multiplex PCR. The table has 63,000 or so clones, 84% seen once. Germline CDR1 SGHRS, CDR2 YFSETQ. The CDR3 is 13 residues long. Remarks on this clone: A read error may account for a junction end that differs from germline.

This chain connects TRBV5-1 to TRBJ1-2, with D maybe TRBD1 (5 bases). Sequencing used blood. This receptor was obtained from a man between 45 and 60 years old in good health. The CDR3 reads CASSSSGTDLIQF. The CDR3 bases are TGCGCCAGCAGCTCGTCCGGGACCGACCTAATTCAGTTC.